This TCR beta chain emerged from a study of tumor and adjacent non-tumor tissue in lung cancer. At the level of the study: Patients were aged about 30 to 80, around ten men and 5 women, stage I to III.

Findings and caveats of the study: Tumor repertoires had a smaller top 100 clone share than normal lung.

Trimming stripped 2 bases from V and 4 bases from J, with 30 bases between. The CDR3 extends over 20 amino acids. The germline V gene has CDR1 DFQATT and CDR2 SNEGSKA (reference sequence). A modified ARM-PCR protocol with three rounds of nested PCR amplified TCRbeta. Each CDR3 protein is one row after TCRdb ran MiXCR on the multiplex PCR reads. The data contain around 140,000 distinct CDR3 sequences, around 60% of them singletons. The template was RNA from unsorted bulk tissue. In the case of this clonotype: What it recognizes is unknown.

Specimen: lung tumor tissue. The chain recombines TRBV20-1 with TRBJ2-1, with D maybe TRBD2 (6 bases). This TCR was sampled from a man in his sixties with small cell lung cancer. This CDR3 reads CSARSLPSERARLIYNEQFF. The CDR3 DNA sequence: TGCAGTGCTAGATCGCTTCCTAGCGAGAGGGCCCGATTAATTTACAATGAGCAGTTCTTC.